The 10 T cell receptor beta chains presented below share a single source sample, sequenced in a study of T cell responses to AZD1222 COVID-19 vaccine. Clones were sequenced by immunoSEQ multiplex PCR, and TCRdb holds only the in-frame ones, with some missing. The profile covers 130,000 to 150,000 clones, with around 88% appearing a single time and around 16% taken by the ten largest. Sequenced here: peripheral blood, sampled on day 0 of AZD1222 vaccination. These receptor sequences come from an adult in good health.

The gene calls are TRBV4-2 and TRBJ2-6, with D tentatively TRBD1 or TRBD2 (5 bases each). V lost 0 bases, J lost 0 bases, and 12 bases lay in between. The CDR3 runs to 18 residues. Germline-derived CDR1 and CDR2 are LGHNA and YNFKEQ. DNA for the CDR3: TGTGCCAGCAGCCAAGATGGGGGACGGTACTCTGGGGCCAACGTCCTGACTTTC. It codes for CASSQDGGRYSGANVLTF.

This chain uses TRBV19 with TRBJ2-5, with D possibly being TRBD1 or TRBD2 (6 bases each). Germline loops: CDR1 LNHDA, CDR2 SQIVND (reference sequence). This CDR3 contains 14 residues. Trimming shortened V by 9 bases and J by 5 bases, and 19 bases separated the two germline ends. CDR3 sequence reads: CARRAEGEIETQYF. CDR3 DNA sequence: TGTGCCAGGCGGGCGGAGGGGGAGATTGAGACCCAGTACTTC. Full variable domain (remainder filled in from reference TRBV19 and TRBJ2-5): DGGITQSPKYLFRKEGQNVTLSCEQNLNHDAMYWYRQDPGQGLRLIYYSQIVNDFQKGDIAEGYSVSREKKESFPLTVTSAQKNPTAFYLCARRAEGEIETQYFGPGTRLLVL.

By share of the sample, this clone is medium-sized. The chain links TRBV6-5 to TRBJ2-7; either TRBD1 or TRBD2 may fit D (5 bases each). CDR1 and CDR2 from the germline V gene are MNHEY and SVGAGI. V lost 2 bases, J lost 6 bases, and 5 bases lay in between. The CDR3 extends over 11 amino acids. The CDR3 protein is CASSYGGEQYF. CDR3 sequence (DNA): TGTGCCAGCAGTTACGGGGGCGAGCAGTACTTC.

This rearrangement joins TRBV19 to TRBJ2-3, with TRBD1 as a possible D gene (6 bases). From germline, CDR1 is LNHDA and CDR2 SQIVND (reference sequence). CDR3 length: 15 amino acids. V lost 4 bases, J lost 5 bases, and 16 bases lay in between. CDR3 in DNA: TGTGCCAGTAGTACCGGACAGCTCGGATTAGATACGCAGTATTTT. Protein: CASSTGQLGLDTQYF.

This clone occurred a few times. Other DNA sequences of this sample code for an identical CDR3. The CDR3 here is CASSQDPGLAGSGELFF. The CDR3 DNA follows: TGCGCCAGCAGCCAAGATCCGGGGCTAGCCGGTTCCGGGGAGCTGTTTTTT. The J gene is TRBJ2-2, the V gene TRBV4-3; D is perhaps TRBD1 or TRBD2 (5 bases each). The CDR3 extends over 17 amino acids. The germline V and J ends were trimmed by 0 bases and 6 bases, with 17 bases remaining between them. The germline gives CDR1 LGHNA, CDR2 YSLEER.

This chain links TRBV5-4 with TRBJ2-1, with D uncertain. The CDR3 is 14 residues long. Trimming shortened V by 4 bases and J by 5 bases, and 13 bases separated the two germline ends. Looked up from germline, CDR1 is SGHNT and CDR2 is YYREEE (reference sequence). The CDR3 DNA reads TGTGCCAGCAGCCCCCAGAGCAGCCACAATGAGCAGTTCTTC. It yields the protein CASSPQSSHNEQFF.

This clone was observed a few times. The chain employs TRBV7-2 and TRBJ1-2, with a weak D call TRBD1 (5 bases). The CDR3 sequence is 15 residues long. With 5 bases removed from V and 4 bases from J, the gap between germline ends came to 17 bases. Germline V gives CDR1 SGHTA, CDR2 FQGNSA. The CDR3 DNA sequence: TGTGCCAGCAGCCCCTTAGGGATGGGACGCTATGGCTACACCTTC. Translated: CASSPLGMGRYGYTF.

The J gene is TRBJ1-6, the V gene TRBV5-6; D gene ambiguous. V lost 3 bases, J lost 7 bases, and 5 bases lay in between. The CDR3 length is 12 residues. From germline, CDR1 is SGHDT and CDR2 YYEEEE. The CDR3: CASSSNNSPLHF. For the CDR3, the DNA is TGTGCCAGCAGCTCAAACAATTCACCCCTCCACTTT.

This chain uses TRBV24-1 with TRBJ2-1; D is unresolved. Trimming stripped 5 bases from V and 3 bases from J, with 10 bases between. The CDR3 has 14 residues. Germline values: CDR1 KGHDR, CDR2 SFDVKD. This CDR3 reads CATSGGPHYNEQFF. CDR3 DNA sequence: TGTGCCACCAGTGGGGGTCCCCACTACAATGAGCAGTTCTTC.

The chain links TRBV11-3 to TRBJ2-3; D might be TRBD1 or TRBD2, each matching 6 bases. Germline CDR1 SGHNT, CDR2 YENEEA. The CDR3 spans 18 residues. The ends were cut back, 1 base at V and 0 bases at J, with 17 bases in the middle. This CDR3 is CASSLARGPGPSTDTQYF. The CDR3 DNA is TGTGCCAGCAGCTTAGCCCGGGGGCCGGGTCCTAGCACAGATACGCAGTATTTT.